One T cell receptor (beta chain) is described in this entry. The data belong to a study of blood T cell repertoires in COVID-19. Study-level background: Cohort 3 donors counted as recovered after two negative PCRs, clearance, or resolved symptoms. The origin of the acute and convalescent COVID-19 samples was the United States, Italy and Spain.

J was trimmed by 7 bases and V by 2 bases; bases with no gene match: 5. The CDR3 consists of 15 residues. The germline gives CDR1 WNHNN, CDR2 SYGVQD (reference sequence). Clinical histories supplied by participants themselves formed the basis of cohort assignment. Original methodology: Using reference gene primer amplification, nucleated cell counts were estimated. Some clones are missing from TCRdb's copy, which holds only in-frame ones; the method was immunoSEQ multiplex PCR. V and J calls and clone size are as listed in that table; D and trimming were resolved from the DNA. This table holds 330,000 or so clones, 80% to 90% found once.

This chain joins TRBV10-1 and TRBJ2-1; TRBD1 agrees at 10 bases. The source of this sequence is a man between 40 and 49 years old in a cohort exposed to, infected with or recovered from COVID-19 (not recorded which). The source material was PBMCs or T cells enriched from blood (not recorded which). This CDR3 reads CASSEGDRGWNEQFF. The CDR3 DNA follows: TGCGCCAGCAGTGAGGGGGACAGGGGTTGGAATGAGCAGTTCTTC.